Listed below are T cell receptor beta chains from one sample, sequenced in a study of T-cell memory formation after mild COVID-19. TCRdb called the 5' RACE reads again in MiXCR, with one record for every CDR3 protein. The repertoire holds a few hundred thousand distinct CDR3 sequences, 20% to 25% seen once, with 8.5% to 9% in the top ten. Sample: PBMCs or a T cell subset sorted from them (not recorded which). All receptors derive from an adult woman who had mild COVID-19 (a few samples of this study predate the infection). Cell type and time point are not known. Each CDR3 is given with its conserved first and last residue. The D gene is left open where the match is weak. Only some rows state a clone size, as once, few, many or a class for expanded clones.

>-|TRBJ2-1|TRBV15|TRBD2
TGTGCCACCAGCAGAGATCGGGACGGGAGGTTTGAGCAGTTCTTC
CATSRDRDGRFEQFF
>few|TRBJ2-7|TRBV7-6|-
TGTGCCAGCAGCTCCACAGGGATCCACGAGCAGTACTTC
CASSSTGIHEQYF
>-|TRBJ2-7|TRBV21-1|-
TGTGCCAGCAGCAAAGCGGGCGAGCAGTACTTC
CASSKAGEQYF
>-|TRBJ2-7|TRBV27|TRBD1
TGTGCCAGCAGCCCCGACAGGGGAAGGGCCGAGCAGTACTTC
CASSPDRGRAEQYF
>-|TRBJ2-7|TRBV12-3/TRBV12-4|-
TGTGCCAGCAGTTTATCCGAGAACGAGCAGTACTTC
CASSLSENEQYF
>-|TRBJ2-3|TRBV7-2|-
TGTGCCAGCAGCTTTTGGCCCGAGACAGACACAGATACGCAGTATTTT
CASSFWPETDTDTQYF
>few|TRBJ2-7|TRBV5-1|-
TGCGCCAGCAGTTTTTTTCCAATTAGAACCGGAGGGTCCTACGAGCAGTACTTC
CASSFFPIRTGGSYEQYF
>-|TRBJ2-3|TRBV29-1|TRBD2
TGCAGCGTTGAAACCCGTATGCGGGAGGGCCCAGATACGCAGTATTTT
CSVETRMREGPDTQYF
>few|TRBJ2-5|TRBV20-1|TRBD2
TGCAGTGCCCCGAGAGCGGGGACCCAAGAGACCCAGTACTTC
CSAPRAGTQETQYF
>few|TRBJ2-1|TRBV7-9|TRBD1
TGTGCCAGCAGCGGACAGGGTAACAATGAGCAGTTCTTC
CASSGQGNNEQFF
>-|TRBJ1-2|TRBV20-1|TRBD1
TGCAGTGCTAGGGACAGGGTATCTGGCTACACCTTC
CSARDRVSGYTF
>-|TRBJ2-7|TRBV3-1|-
TGTGCCAGCAGCCAATCTTTCAGGCCCTCCTACGAGCAGTACTTC
CASSQSFRPSYEQYF
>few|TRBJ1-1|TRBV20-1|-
TGCAGTGCGACAGGCCTGAACACTGAAGCTTTCTTT
CSATGLNTEAFF
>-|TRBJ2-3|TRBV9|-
TGTGCCAGCAGCGTAGCTTATGGATCGGCGGTGAATACGCAGTATTTT
CASSVAYGSAVNTQYF
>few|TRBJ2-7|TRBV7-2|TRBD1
TGTGCCAGCAGCTTAGCGGGACAGGGGGGAGACGAGCAGTACTTC
CASSLAGQGGDEQYF
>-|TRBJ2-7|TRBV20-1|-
TGCAGTGCCGTCGGAGTTTCCTACGAGCAGTACTTC
CSAVGVSYEQYF
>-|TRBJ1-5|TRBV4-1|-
TGCGCCAGCAGCCCGACGCGGACACATCGCAATCAGCCCCAGCATTTT
CASSPTRTHRNQPQHF
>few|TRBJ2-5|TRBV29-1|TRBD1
TGCAGCGTGACAGGGACAGGAGAAGAGACCCAGTACTTC
CSVTGTGEETQYF
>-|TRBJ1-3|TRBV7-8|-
TGTGCCAGCAGCTTAGGGTGGGGACATGTCCAGGGGGGAAACACCATATATTTT
CASSLGWGHVQGGNTIYF
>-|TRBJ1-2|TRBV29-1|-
TGCAGCGCGCGGGACGGAGGGTTATCTAACTATGGCTACACCTTC
CSARDGGLSNYGYTF
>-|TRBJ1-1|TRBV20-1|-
TGCAGTGCCAAGCTTATGGACACTGAAGCTTTCTTT
CSAKLMDTEAFF
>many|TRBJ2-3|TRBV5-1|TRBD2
TGCGCCACCACGAGCAGCGGGAGGGCACGGGATACGCAGTATTTT
CATTSSGRARDTQYF